This T cell receptor (beta chain) is drawn from a study of CD8 T cells in Susac syndrome. CDR3 length equals 17 residues. Deletions cut 0 bases from V and 0 bases from J, with 12 bases between. Germline V gives CDR1 LNHNV, CDR2 YYDKDF (reference sequence). A quantity of about 0.5 to 1 ug RNA underwent reverse transcription using random hexamers. Using its own MiXCR run on the immunoSEQ multiplex PCR reads, TCRdb lists one record per CDR3 protein. The sample lists 100,000 to 150,000 distinct CDR3 sequences, 90% to 95% occurring once. The CD8+ and CD4+ T cells were isolated magnetically using a negative isolation approach, whereas the TEMRA cells were enriched by FACS.

The sequence was obtained from a human donor in good health. The sequencing sample was made of CD4+ T cells from PBMCs. The chain joins TRBV15 to TRBJ1-3; no definite D call. The CDR3 DNA sequence: TGTGCCACCAGCAGAGATAGAGGGATGTCCTCTGGAAACACCATATATTTT. Translating it yields CATSRDRGMSSGNTIYF.